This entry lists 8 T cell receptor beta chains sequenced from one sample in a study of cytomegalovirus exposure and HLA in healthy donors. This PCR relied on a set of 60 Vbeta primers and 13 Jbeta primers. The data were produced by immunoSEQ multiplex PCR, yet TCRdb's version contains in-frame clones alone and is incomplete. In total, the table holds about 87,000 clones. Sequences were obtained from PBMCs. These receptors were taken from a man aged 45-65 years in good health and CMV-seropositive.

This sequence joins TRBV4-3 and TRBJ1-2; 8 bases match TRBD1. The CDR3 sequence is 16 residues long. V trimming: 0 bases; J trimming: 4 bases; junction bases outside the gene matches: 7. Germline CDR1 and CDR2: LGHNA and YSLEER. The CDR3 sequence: CASSQDRRTGSYGYTF. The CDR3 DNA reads TGCGCCAGCAGCCAAGATCGTAGGACAGGGTCCTATGGCTACACCTTC.

Here the CDR3 reads CASSLDRDYEQYV. The CDR3 nucleotides read TGTGCCAGCAGCTTAGATCGGGATTACGAGCAGTACGTC. The chain joins TRBV11-2 to TRBJ2-7; D may be TRBD2 (5 bases). Germline CDR1 is SGHAT and CDR2 is FQNNGV. Trimming removed 0 bases at V and 4 bases at J, with 7 bases between. This CDR3 comprises 13 residues.

CDR3 sequence: CASSQEGQGSGSGNTIYF. CDR3 nucleotides: TGTGCCAGCAGCCAAGAAGGTCAGGGGTCGGGCTCTGGAAACACCATATATTTT. This chain uses TRBV4-2 with TRBJ1-3; D is possibly TRBD1 (6 bases). V lost 0 bases, J lost 0 bases, and 15 bases lay in between. The CDR3 runs to 18 residues. Germline CDR1 and CDR2: LGHNA and YNFKEQ.

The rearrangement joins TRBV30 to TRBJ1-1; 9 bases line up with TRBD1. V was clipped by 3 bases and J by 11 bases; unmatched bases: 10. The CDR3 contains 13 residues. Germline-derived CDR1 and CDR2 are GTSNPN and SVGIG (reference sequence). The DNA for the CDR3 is TGTGCCTGGAGGGGACAGGGAGGTTTTGTGGCTTTCTTT. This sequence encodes CAWRGQGGFVAFF. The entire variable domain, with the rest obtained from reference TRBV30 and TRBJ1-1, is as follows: SQTIHQWPATLVQPVGSPLSLECTVEGTSNPNLYWYRQAAGRGLQLLFYSVGIGQISSEVPQNLSASRPQDRQFILSSKKLLLSDSGFYLCAWRGQGGFVAFFGQGTRLTVV.

The CDR3 reads CASSLDFRGQSNEQFF. For the CDR3, the DNA is TGTGCCAGCAGCTTAGATTTTAGGGGCCAGTCCAATGAGCAGTTCTTC. The J gene is TRBJ2-1, the V gene TRBV7-9, with a possible D match to TRBD1 (5 bases). The V end was cut by 1 base, the J end by 6 bases, with 16 bases between. This CDR3 contains 16 residues. Germline loops: CDR1 SEHNR, CDR2 FQNEAQ (reference sequence).

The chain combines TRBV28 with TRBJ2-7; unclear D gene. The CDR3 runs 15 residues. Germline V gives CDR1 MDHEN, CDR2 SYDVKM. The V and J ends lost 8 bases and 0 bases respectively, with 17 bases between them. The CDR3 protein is CASRSPHQRSYEQYF. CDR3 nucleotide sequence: TGTGCCAGCCGCAGTCCCCACCAACGCTCCTACGAGCAGTACTTC.

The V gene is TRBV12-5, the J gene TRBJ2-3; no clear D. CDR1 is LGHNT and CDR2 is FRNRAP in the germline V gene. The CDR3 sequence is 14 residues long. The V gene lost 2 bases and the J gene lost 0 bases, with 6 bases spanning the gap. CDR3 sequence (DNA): TGTGCTAGTGGTTTGATGGCTAGCACAGATACGCAGTATTTT. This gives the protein CASGLMASTDTQYF.

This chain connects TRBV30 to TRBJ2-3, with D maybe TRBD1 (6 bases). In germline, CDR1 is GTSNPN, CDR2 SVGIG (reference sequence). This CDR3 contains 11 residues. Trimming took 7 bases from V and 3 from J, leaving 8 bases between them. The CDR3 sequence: CAFGTTDTQYF. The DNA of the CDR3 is TGTGCCTTCGGGACAACAGATACGCAGTATTTT.